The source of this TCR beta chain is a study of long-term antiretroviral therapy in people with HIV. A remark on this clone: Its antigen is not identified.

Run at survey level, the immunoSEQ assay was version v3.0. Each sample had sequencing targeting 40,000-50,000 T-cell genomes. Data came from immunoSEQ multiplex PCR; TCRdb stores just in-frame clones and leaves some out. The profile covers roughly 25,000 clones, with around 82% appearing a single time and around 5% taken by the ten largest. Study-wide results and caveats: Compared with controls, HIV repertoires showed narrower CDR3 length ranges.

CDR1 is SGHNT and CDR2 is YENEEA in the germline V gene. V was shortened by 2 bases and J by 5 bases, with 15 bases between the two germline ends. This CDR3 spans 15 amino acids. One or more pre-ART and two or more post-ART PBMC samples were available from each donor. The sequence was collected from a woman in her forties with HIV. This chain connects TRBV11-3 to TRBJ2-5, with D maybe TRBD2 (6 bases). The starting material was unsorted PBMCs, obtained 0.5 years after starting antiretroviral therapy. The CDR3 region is CASSLLGVRGETQYF. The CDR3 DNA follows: TGTGCCAGCAGCTTATTGGGCGTCCGGGGGGAGACCCAGTACTTC.